This T cell receptor beta chain was captured by sequencing in a study of cytomegalovirus exposure and HLA in healthy donors. As for the study in general: The same platform was used for the roughly 120 validation repertoires as for the roughly 700 first-cohort repertoires, as reported in a later analysis. Findings and caveats of the study: Most TCR sequences were seen very rarely across donors, but some public TCRs occurred in many. The study listed under 200 cytomegalovirus-associated TCR beta chains. The tendency of first-cohort TCR clusters to co-occur in the 120 or so validation repertoires was the finding of a later analysis.

TCRdb keeps only in-frame clones here, not all; method: immunoSEQ multiplex PCR. The sample carries 300,000 to 450,000 clones, 80% to 90% recorded once. Unmatched junction bases numbered 7, after V lost 5 bases and J lost 7 bases. The CDR3 length is 14 residues. The germline V gene encodes CDR1 SNHLY and CDR2 FYNNEI. This clone was observed a few times. Antigen unknown. The chain links TRBV2 to TRBJ1-5; TRBD1 matches at 8 bases. The sample taken for sequencing was PBMCs. This clonotype was obtained from a woman between 18 and 29 years old in good health and CMV-seronegative. CDR3 amino acids: CASSPQGAGQPQHF. CDR3 DNA: TGTGCCAGCAGTCCCCAGGGGGCCGGCCAGCCCCAGCATTTT.